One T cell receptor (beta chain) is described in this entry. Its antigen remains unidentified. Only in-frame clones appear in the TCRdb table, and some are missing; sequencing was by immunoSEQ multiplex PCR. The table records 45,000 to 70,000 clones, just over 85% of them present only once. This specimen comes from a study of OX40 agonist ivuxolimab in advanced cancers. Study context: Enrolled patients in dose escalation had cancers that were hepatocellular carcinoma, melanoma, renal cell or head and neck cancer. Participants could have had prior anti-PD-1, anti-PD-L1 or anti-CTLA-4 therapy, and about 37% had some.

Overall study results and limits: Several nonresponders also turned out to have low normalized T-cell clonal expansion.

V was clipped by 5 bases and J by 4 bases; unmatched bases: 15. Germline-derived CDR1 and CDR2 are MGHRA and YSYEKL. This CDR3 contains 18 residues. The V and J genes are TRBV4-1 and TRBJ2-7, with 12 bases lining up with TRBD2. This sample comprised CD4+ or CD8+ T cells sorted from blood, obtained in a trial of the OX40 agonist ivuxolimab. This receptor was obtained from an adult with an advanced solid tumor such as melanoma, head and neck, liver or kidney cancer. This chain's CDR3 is CASSGPPGSSGGGYEQYF. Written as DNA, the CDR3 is TGCGCCAGCAGCGGCCCGCCGGGTTCTAGCGGGGGGGGATACGAGCAGTACTTC.